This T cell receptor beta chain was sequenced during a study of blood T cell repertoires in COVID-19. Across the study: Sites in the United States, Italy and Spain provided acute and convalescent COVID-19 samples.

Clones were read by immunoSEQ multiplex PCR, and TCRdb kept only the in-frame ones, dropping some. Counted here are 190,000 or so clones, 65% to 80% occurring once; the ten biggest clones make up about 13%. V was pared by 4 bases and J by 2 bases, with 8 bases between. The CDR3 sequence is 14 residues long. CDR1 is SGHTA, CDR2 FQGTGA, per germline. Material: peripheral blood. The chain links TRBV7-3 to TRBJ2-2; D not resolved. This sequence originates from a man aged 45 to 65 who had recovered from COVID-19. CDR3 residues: CASSSLSNTGELFF. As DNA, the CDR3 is TGTGCCAGCAGCTCCCTATCAAACACCGGGGAGCTGTTTTTT. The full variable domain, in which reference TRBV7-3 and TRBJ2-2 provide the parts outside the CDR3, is GAGVSQTPSNKVTEKGKYVELRCDPISGHTALYWYRQSLGQGPEFLIYFQGTGAADDSGLPNDRFFAVRPEGSVSTLKIQRTERGDSAVYLCASSSLSNTGELFFGEGSRLTVL.